The next 25 T cell receptor beta chains were all read from a single sample in a study of cytomegalovirus exposure and HLA in healthy donors. This PCR relied on a set of 60 Vbeta primers and 13 Jbeta primers. Assay: immunoSEQ multiplex PCR; the TCRdb copy retains only in-frame clones and omits some. Of about 190,000 clones listed, roughly 79% were seen once; the top ten hold 1.5% to 2%. The sample consisted of PBMCs. The receptor set was obtained from a woman aged 18-35 years in good health and CMV-seronegative.

The chain employs TRBV5-1 and TRBJ1-1, with D possibly TRBD1 on 6 matching bases. Germline values: CDR1 SGHRS, CDR2 YFSETQ. This CDR3 comprises 14 residues. With 3 bases removed from V and 5 bases from J, the gap between germline ends came to 14 bases. The CDR3 spells CASSSEQGRTEAFF. In DNA form, the CDR3 reads TGCGCCAGCAGCTCGGAACAGGGACGAACTGAAGCTTTCTTT.

This chain joins TRBV6-6 and TRBJ1-2; D is undetermined. Between the trimmed V and J ends, which lost 0 bases and 0 bases, there was a span of 8 bases. CDR1 MNHNY and CDR2 SVGAGI come from the germline V gene (reference sequence). CDR3 size: 15 residues. The CDR3 loop is CASSYSWATNYGYTF. The CDR3 DNA reads TGTGCCAGCAGTTACTCCTGGGCCACTAACTATGGCTACACCTTC.

The rearrangement links TRBV6-5 to TRBJ2-7, with 7 positions matching TRBD1. Germline V gene data show CDR1 as MNHEY and CDR2 as SVGAGI. V lost 5 bases to trimming and J lost 0 bases; unmatched junction nucleotides: 1. The CDR3 spans 13 residues. The DNA for the CDR3 is TGTGCCAGCAGTGGGGACAGCTCCTACGAGCAGTACTTC. It codes for CASSGDSSYEQYF.

This rearrangement joins TRBV7-6 to TRBJ1-1; tentative D call: TRBD1 (5 bases). The CDR3 has 13 amino acids. Per the germline V gene, CDR1 is SGHVS and CDR2 is FNYEAQ. Trimming removed 11 bases at V and 1 base at J, with 14 bases between. The CDR3 loop is CAVGRGSNTEAFF. CDR3 DNA: TGTGCCGTCGGGAGGGGCTCGAACACTGAAGCTTTCTTT. Drawing the rest from reference TRBV7-6 and TRBJ1-1, the complete variable domain is GAGVSQSPRYKVTKRGQDVALRCDPISGHVSLYWYRQALGQGPEFLTYFNYEAQQDKSGLPNDRFSAERPEGSISTLTIQRTEQRDSAMYRCAVGRGSNTEAFFGQGTRLTVV.

This clone showed up just a few times. The chain couples TRBV6-5 to TRBJ2-7; TRBD1 aligns across 9 bases. Per germline, CDR1 MNHEY and CDR2 SVGAGI. The CDR3 runs 15 residues. V shed 8 bases and J 5 bases; nucleotides not matched to a gene: 13. CDR3 in DNA: TGTGCCAGCGGGGTAACAGGGGGCTCTACTGACGAGCAGTACTTC. Protein: CASGVTGGSTDEQYF.

The chain combines TRBV11-3 with TRBJ1-1; D remains ambiguous. Per the germline V gene, CDR1 is SGHNT and CDR2 is YENEEA. The CDR3 contains 13 residues. The V gene lost 6 bases and the J gene lost 1 base, with 9 bases spanning the gap. CDR3 region: CASRLSRNTEAFF. CDR3 nucleotide sequence: TGTGCCAGCAGACTATCAAGGAACACTGAAGCTTTCTTT.

This chain uses TRBV18 with TRBJ1-2, with 9 bases that match TRBD1. Losses at the gene ends were 4 bases for V and 0 bases for J; bases not matched to a gene: 12. The germline V gene encodes CDR1 KGHSH and CDR2 LQKENI. The CDR3 consists of 18 residues. CDR3 region: CASSLEGYRDRANYGYTF. In nucleotides, the CDR3 is TGTGCCAGCTCACTCGAAGGATATCGGGACAGGGCTAACTATGGCTACACCTTC.

The genes are TRBV25-1 and TRBJ2-3; D remains ambiguous. Trimming cost V 3 bases and J 2 bases, with 6 bases left between them. Germline V gene data show CDR1 as MGHDK and CDR2 as SYGVNS. The CDR3 runs to 13 residues. CDR3 amino acids: CASSEANTDTQYF. The CDR3 coding sequence is TGTGCCAGCAGTGAGGCCAACACAGATACGCAGTATTTT.

V is TRBV6-1 and J is TRBJ1-5; 7 nucleotides agree with TRBD1. Germline assignment: CDR1 MNHNS and CDR2 SASEGT. This CDR3 region has 16 residues. Unmatched junction bases numbered 14, after V lost 4 bases and J lost 8 bases. The CDR3 loop reads CASSVNHGQAPKPQHF. The CDR3 bases are TGTGCCAGCAGTGTTAATCACGGACAGGCCCCGAAGCCCCAGCATTTT.

This chain links TRBV11-2 with TRBJ2-3; 14 bases fit TRBD2. Germline assignment: CDR1 SGHAT and CDR2 FQNNGV. V shed 3 bases, J shed 6 bases, and the junction held 11 bases outside the gene matches. The CDR3 extends over 18 amino acids. CDR3 in DNA: TGTGCCAGCAGCTTGGTAGGGACTAGCGGGAGAATATCGGATACGCAGTATTTT. Its translation: CASSLVGTSGRISDTQYF.

CDR3 sequence reads: CSAIDWTQAFF. The CDR3 DNA follows: TGCAGTGCCATCGACTGGACTCAAGCTTTCTTT. This sequence joins TRBV20-1 and TRBJ1-1; no clear D. V lost 6 bases, J lost 9 bases, and 14 bases lay in between. This CDR3 contains 11 residues. The germline V gene has CDR1 DFQATT and CDR2 SNEGSKA (reference sequence).

The table lists this clone with a count of one. The chain carries TRBV27 and TRBJ2-6; possibly TRBD2 for D (5 bases). Germline-derived CDR1 and CDR2 are MNHEY and SMNVEV (reference sequence). With 6 bases removed from V and 4 bases from J, the gap between germline ends came to 13 bases. The CDR3 runs 15 residues. CDR3 nucleotide sequence: TGTGCCAGCAGCCTACCGGGGAGCGGGGCCAACGTCCTGACTTTC. Amino acid sequence: CASSLPGSGANVLTF.

The chain combines TRBV19 with TRBJ1-5, with TRBD1 identical over 12 bases. This CDR3 region has 17 residues. In germline, CDR1 is LNHDA, CDR2 SQIVND (reference sequence). The V and J ends lost 4 bases and 3 bases, in that order; junction bases with no gene match: 7. The CDR3 DNA follows: TGTGCCAGTAGTACCGGGACAGGGGGCCGCCTCAATCAGCCCCAGCATTTT. It codes for CASSTGTGGRLNQPQHF.

This chain links TRBV5-1 with TRBJ2-2; 13 positions agree with TRBD2. CDR1 SGHRS and CDR2 YFSETQ come from the germline V gene. The V gene end was trimmed by 2 bases and the J gene end by 7 bases; junction bases not matched to a gene: 8. The CDR3 totals 17 residues. CDR3 bases: TGCGCCAGCAGCTTTGTTGGGACTAGCGGGATCGGCGGGGAGCTGTTTTTT. It yields the protein CASSFVGTSGIGGELFF.

The genes are TRBV9 and TRBJ2-5; 8 nucleotides match TRBD2. Germline lookup yields CDR1 SGDLS and CDR2 YYNGEE. With 7 bases clipped from V and 4 bases from J, the junction kept 6 bases outside the gene matches. The CDR3 is 13 amino acids. The CDR3 nucleotides are TGTGCCAGCGGGAGCGGGAGTACAGAGACCCAGTACTTC. This codes for CASGSGSTETQYF. Complete variable domain (other parts from reference TRBV9 and TRBJ2-5): DSGVTQTPKHLITATGQRVTLRCSPRSGDLSVYWYQQSLDQGLQFLIQYYNGEERAKGNILERFSAQQFPDLHSELNLSSLELGDSALYFCASGSGSTETQYFGPGTRLLVL.

V usage is TRBV7-6 and J usage is TRBJ2-1, with D maybe TRBD2 (5 bases). The germline gives CDR1 SGHVS, CDR2 FNYEAQ. The CDR3 extends over 15 amino acids. The germline V and J ends were trimmed by 5 bases and 5 bases, with 16 bases remaining between them. The CDR3 spells CASSPTLGLHNEQFF. As DNA, the CDR3 is TGTGCCAGCAGCCCAACATTAGGACTGCACAATGAGCAGTTCTTC. The full variable domain, with the rest looked up from reference TRBV7-6 and TRBJ2-1, is GAGVSQSPRYKVTKRGQDVALRCDPISGHVSLYWYRQALGQGPEFLTYFNYEAQQDKSGLPNDRFSAERPEGSISTLTIQRTEQRDSAMYRCASSPTLGLHNEQFFGPGTRLTVL.

This clone was recorded a few times. In nucleotides, the CDR3 is TGCGCCAGCGGCACACAGGGGTTCTACGAGCAGTACTTC. It codes for CASGTQGFYEQYF. The chain is built from TRBV5-1 and TRBJ2-7; 7 nucleotides align to TRBD1. V shed 7 bases, J shed 3 bases, and the junction held 7 bases outside the gene matches. The CDR3 length is 13 residues. Per the germline V gene, CDR1 is SGHRS and CDR2 is YFSETQ.

The chain joins TRBV11-2 to TRBJ2-7; 8 bases line up with TRBD1. The V gene end was trimmed by 4 bases and the J gene end by 2 bases; junction bases not matched to a gene: 4. Germline V gene sequence: CDR1 SGHAT, CDR2 FQNNGV. The CDR3 spans 14 residues. The CDR3 sequence: CASSSGTGAYEQYF. CDR3 DNA: TGTGCCAGCAGCTCCGGGACAGGAGCCTACGAGCAGTACTTC. The full variable domain, its missing parts supplied by reference TRBV11-2 and TRBJ2-7, is EAGVAQSPRYKIIEKRQSVAFWCNPISGHATLYWYQQILGQGPKLLIQFQNNGVVDDSQLPKDRFSAERLKGVDSTLKIQPAKLEDSAVYLCASSSGTGAYEQYFGPGTRLTVT.

This rearrangement joins TRBV4-3 to TRBJ2-7, with 10 bases aligning to TRBD2. Looked up from germline, CDR1 is LGHNA and CDR2 is YSLEER. The CDR3 length is 15 residues. Trimming at V came to 2 bases and at J to 5 bases, leaving 6 bases not matched to a gene. For the CDR3, the DNA is TGCGCCAGCAGCCAATCGGGACTAGCGCTGGACGAGCAGTACTTC. Translated: CASSQSGLALDEQYF.

Comments on this clone: A junction end diverges from the germline sequence, so it may reflect a read error. The rearrangement links TRBV6-1 to TRBJ2-1; possibly TRBD2 for D (6 bases). The germline V gene encodes CDR1 MNHNS and CDR2 SASEGT. The CDR3 has 12 residues. The CDR3 sequence is CVSSERRVEQFF. CDR3 sequence (DNA): TGTGTCAGCAGCGAGAGGAGGGTTGAGCAGTTCTTC.

This clone occurred once. This chain links TRBV19 with TRBJ2-2, with D uncertain. This CDR3 spans 15 amino acids. Germline CDR1 is LNHDA and CDR2 is SQIVND (reference sequence). V was cut by 3 bases and J by 2 bases, with 10 bases left in between. CDR3 amino acids: CASSMQQTNTGELFF. In DNA, the CDR3 is TGTGCCAGTAGTATGCAGCAGACTAACACCGGGGAGCTGTTTTTT. The full variable domain, with the rest looked up from reference TRBV19 and TRBJ2-2, is DGGITQSPKYLFRKEGQNVTLSCEQNLNHDAMYWYRQDPGQGLRLIYYSQIVNDFQKGDIAEGYSVSREKKESFPLTVTSAQKNPTAFYLCASSMQQTNTGELFFGEGSRLTVL.

This clone has only one observation. The rearrangement uses TRBV19 and TRBJ1-2, with D unresolved. Trimming took off 3 bases at V and 6 bases at J, with 8 bases between the two ends. CDR1 is LNHDA, CDR2 SQIVND, per germline (reference sequence). CDR3 length equals 12 residues. CDR3 region: CASSMWLDGYTF. CDR3 nucleotides: TGTGCCAGTAGTATGTGGCTGGATGGCTACACCTTC.

This clone was picked up one time. The chain uses TRBV28 and TRBJ2-1; TRBD2 aligns across 9 bases. This CDR3 is built from 14 residues. The ends lost 8 bases at V and 4 bases at J; junction bases unmatched: 6. Per germline, CDR1 MDHEN and CDR2 SYDVKM. The CDR3 nucleotides read TGTGCCAGCGGGCGACTAGCGGCTTACAATGAGCAGTTCTTC. Translating it yields CASGRLAAYNEQFF.

CDR3 in amino acids: CASSLVWGGRNEQFF. The CDR3 region has the DNA TGTGCCAGCAGCTTGGTGTGGGGGGGGCGCAATGAGCAGTTCTTC. This sequence joins TRBV7-3 and TRBJ2-1, with D possibly being TRBD2 (7 bases). V lost 3 bases, J lost 6 bases, and 15 bases lay in between. Germline CDR1 reads SGHTA; CDR2 reads FQGTGA. The CDR3 consists of 15 residues.

The V and J genes are TRBV19 and TRBJ2-1; no clear D. From germline, CDR1 is LNHDA and CDR2 SQIVND (reference sequence). V lost 3 bases, J lost 2 bases, and 5 bases lay in between. The CDR3 runs to 13 residues. CDR3 protein: CASSMRPYNEQFF. The CDR3 region has the DNA TGTGCCAGTAGTATGAGGCCCTACAATGAGCAGTTCTTC.